A single sample gave rise to the 13 T cell receptor beta chains below, sequenced in a study of T cell responses to AZD1222 COVID-19 vaccine. The repertoire was sequenced with immunoSEQ multiplex PCR; TCRdb's copy has only in-frame clones and lacks some. Altogether under 130,000 clones are present, about 80% being singletons, with the ten largest covering approximately 5%. The input for sequencing was peripheral blood, taken on day 0 of AZD1222 vaccination. These receptors were taken from an adult in good health.

This clone was observed a single time. The rearrangement uses TRBV12-3 or TRBV12-4 and TRBJ2-5, with a possible D match to TRBD2 (6 bases). Trimming shortened V by 6 bases and J by 3 bases, and 11 bases separated the two germline ends. The CDR3 is made up of 13 amino acids. The CDR3 here is CASRGEAKETQYF. The CDR3 coding sequence is TGTGCCAGCAGAGGGGAGGCAAAAGAGACCCAGTACTTC.

The gene calls are TRBV7-3 and TRBJ2-3; 12 bases are shared with TRBD1. The CDR3 runs 18 residues. CDR1 and CDR2 from the germline V gene are SGHTA and FQGTGA. The junction had 9 bases not matched to a gene; V was cut back by 3 bases and J by 2 bases. CDR3 amino acids: CASSLARDRGRFTDTQYF. The CDR3 bases are TGTGCCAGCAGCTTGGCGCGGGACAGGGGGCGATTCACAGATACGCAGTATTTT. Filled out from reference TRBV7-3 and TRBJ2-3, the complete variable domain reads GAGVSQTPSNKVTEKGKYVELRCDPISGHTALYWYRQSLGQGPEFLIYFQGTGAADDSGLPNDRFFAVRPEGSVSTLKIQRTERGDSAVYLCASSLARDRGRFTDTQYFGPGTRLTVL.

The gene calls are TRBV18 and TRBJ1-2, with D tentatively TRBD1 (6 bases). Deletions cut 0 bases from V and 5 bases from J, with 10 bases between. The CDR3 covers 14 residues. Looked up from germline, CDR1 is KGHSH and CDR2 is LQKENI. Here the CDR3 reads CASSPPRGEYGYTF. The CDR3 DNA is TGTGCCAGCTCACCACCCAGGGGCGAGTATGGCTACACCTTC.

The CDR3 nucleotides read TGCGCCAGCAGCTTGGATGGACGGACGGGCACTGAAGCTTTCTTT. It translates to CASSLDGRTGTEAFF. This sequence joins TRBV5-1 and TRBJ1-1; D remains ambiguous. Germline values: CDR1 SGHRS, CDR2 YFSETQ. The CDR3 consists of 15 residues. V was clipped by 0 bases and J by 4 bases, with 13 bases between them.

The CDR3 sequence is CASSRGGGGYTF. CDR3 coding DNA: TGTGCCAGCAGCCGAGGGGGTGGTGGCTACACCTTC. The gene calls are TRBV6-5 and TRBJ1-2; a weak D match, TRBD1 (6 bases). Trimming cost V 6 bases and J 7 bases, with 12 bases left between them. There are 12 residues in the CDR3. The V gene's germline CDR1 is MNHEY and CDR2 SVGAGI.

The chain has TRBV5-6 and TRBJ2-5, with TRBD1 identical over 9 bases. The CDR3 sequence is 15 residues long. V dropped 1 base and J dropped 4; count of bases not matched to a gene: 5. Germline V lookup: CDR1 SGHDT, CDR2 YYEEEE. This CDR3 reads CASSLRQGVLETQYF. In nucleotides, the CDR3 is TGTGCCAGCAGCTTGCGACAGGGGGTTTTAGAGACCCAGTACTTC.

This clone showed up just once. V gene TRBV5-4 combines with J gene TRBJ1-1; 7 positions match TRBD1. The CDR3 is 15 amino acids. With V trimmed by 0 bases and J by 7 bases, 9 bases remained unmatched. The germline V gene encodes CDR1 SGHNT and CDR2 YYREEE (reference sequence). CDR3 DNA sequence: TGTGCCAGCAGCTTGGCAGCCAGGGGGAGATTTGAAGCTTTCTTT. Translated: CASSLAARGRFEAFF.

CDR3 nucleotide sequence: TGTGCCAGCAGCCTGGCCCCGGGGACCCTCCTTGAAAAACTGTTTTTT. It specifies CASSLAPGTLLEKLFF. V and J are TRBV7-8 and TRBJ1-4; maybe TRBD1 (5 bases). V lost 5 bases and J 7 bases, leaving 20 bases between the germline ends. There are 16 residues in the CDR3. Looked up from germline, CDR1 is SGHVS and CDR2 is FQNEAQ.

The chain is built from TRBV5-1 and TRBJ1-4, with 8 bases matching TRBD1. V lost 4 bases and J lost 4; bases outside the gene matches: 3. Looked up from germline, CDR1 is SGHRS and CDR2 is YFSETQ. This CDR3 has 14 amino acids. CDR3 residues: CASSQQGGNEKLFF. The CDR3 DNA is TGCGCCAGCAGCCAACAGGGGGGTAATGAAAAACTGTTTTTT.

The chain has TRBV10-3 and TRBJ2-3; D might be TRBD1 (6 bases). This CDR3 region has 13 residues. In germline, CDR1 is ENHRY, CDR2 SYGVKD. The V gene lost 4 bases and the J gene lost 6 bases, with 11 bases spanning the gap. This chain's CDR3 is CAISVGGSDTQYF. The CDR3 DNA sequence: TGTGCCATCAGTGTAGGGGGATCGGATACGCAGTATTTT.

V and J are TRBV5-1 and TRBJ1-2; possible D gene TRBD1, 6 bases. The CDR3 has 13 residues. Germline assignment: CDR1 SGHRS and CDR2 YFSETQ. Trimming left V 0 bases short and J 10 bases short, with 13 bases between. The CDR3 nucleotides are TGCGCCAGCAGCTTGGGACAGGAAACGGACTACACCTTC. Amino acids: CASSLGQETDYTF.

V usage is TRBV9 and J usage is TRBJ2-5, with TRBD1 matching over 7 bases. Losses at the gene ends were 4 bases for V and 2 bases for J; bases not matched to a gene: 14. CDR3 length: 17 residues. Germline-derived CDR1 and CDR2 are SGDLS and YYNGEE. CDR3 region: CASSSTTGARTQETQYF. The CDR3 DNA reads TGTGCCAGCAGCTCGACAACAGGGGCCAGGACTCAAGAGACCCAGTACTTC.

The CDR3 is CASSPSARENTEAFF. CDR3 DNA: TGTGCCAGCAGCCCCAGCGCGAGGGAAAACACTGAAGCTTTCTTT. The chain has TRBV9 and TRBJ1-1, with D hard to call. Trimming cost V 4 bases and J 2 bases, with 15 bases left between them. The CDR3 loop spans 15 amino acids. CDR1 is SGDLS, CDR2 YYNGEE, per germline.